The clone carrying this TCR beta chain has ten or more counts. Its antigen is not known. This sample is part of a study of T cells after yellow fever vaccination. About the study: The SMART-Seq v4 Ultra Low Input method served to prepare the low-cell-number fractions.

5'RACE template switching added a universal primer site and UMIs to TCR cDNA. Via MiXCR, TCRdb re-called the 5' RACE reads, giving one row per CDR3 protein. The sample lists 70,000 or so distinct CDR3 sequences; under 6.5% were seen once. Germline V CDR1 and CDR2: ENHRY, SYGVKD. V dropped 4 bases and J dropped 1 base, with 8 bases sitting between them. The CDR3 length is 14 residues. Study-level results: It was a small share of clonotypes that appeared in both CD4 and CD8 compartments. Subsequent booster samples again held most clones from primary vaccination (under 98% CD4, 85% to 90% CD8).

The input for sequencing was CD4+ T cells sorted from PBMCs, taken roughly 14 days after the first yellow fever vaccination. This receptor was taken from a man between 18 and 35 years old who received the YFV17D yellow fever vaccine. The chain has TRBV10-3 and TRBJ2-1; the D gene is possibly TRBD1 (6 bases). The CDR3, as DNA: TGTGCCATCAGTGGGCAGGGGTCCTACAATGAGCAGTTCTTC. This translates into CAISGQGSYNEQFF.